This is a list of T cell receptor beta chains from one sample in a study of cytotoxic CD8 clonotypes in ibrutinib-treated CLL. The data were produced by immunoSEQ multiplex PCR, yet TCRdb's version contains in-frame clones alone and is incomplete. The repertoire holds approximately 350,000 clones, with 67% as singletons. The sequences come from PBMCs, collected after 36 months of ibrutinib treatment. Receptor source: a human donor with chronic lymphocytic leukemia. The CDR3 runs from the conserved cysteine through the conserved F or W. A D gene is named only where the DNA matches it firmly. Some rows mark clone size as missing; the rest say once, few, many or name a class of expanded clone.

j_gene	v_gene	abundance	d_gene	CDR3nt	CDR3aa
TRBJ1-2	TRBV27	-	TRBD1	TGTGCCAGCAGCCCGGGACAGGGGGGTGGCTACACCTTC	CASSPGQGGGYTF
TRBJ2-7	TRBV5-1	-	TRBD1	TGCGCCAGCAGCCCGGAGAGACAGGGGGAGGCCCCTTCCTACGAGCAGTACTTC	CASSPERQGEAPSYEQYF
TRBJ2-3	TRBV29-1	-	-	TGCAGCGTTGATCTTGACACAGATACGCAGTATTTT	CSVDLDTDTQYF
TRBJ1-3	TRBV10-1	few	-	TGCGCCAGCAGTGAGCGACGACTTGGAAACACCATATATTTT	CASSERRLGNTIYF
TRBJ2-5	TRBV5-1	once	TRBD2	TGCGCCAGCAGCTTGTTAGCGGGAGGGCCCGAGACCCAGTACTTC	CASSLLAGGPETQYF
TRBJ2-7	TRBV27	-	-	TGTGCCAGCCTTTCAACCGGTGCAGGCATCTACGAGCAGTACTTC	CASLSTGAGIYEQYF
TRBJ2-5	TRBV7-3	-	-	TGTGCCAGCAGCTTTGGGCCAGAGCAAGAGACCCAGTACTTC	CASSFGPEQETQYF
TRBJ2-1	TRBV6-1	-	TRBD1	TGTGCCAGCAGTGGAAAGAGACAGGGGAACAATGAGCAGTTCTTC	CASSGKRQGNNEQFF
TRBJ2-2	TRBV7-3	few	TRBD1	TGTGCCAGCAGCTTCGGGACAGGCACCGGGGAGCTGTTTTTT	CASSFGTGTGELFF
TRBJ2-1	TRBV7-9	few	-	TGTGCCAGCAGCTTAAAGGGATACAATGAGCAGTTCTTC	CASSLKGYNEQFF
TRBJ2-7	TRBV21-1	-	-	TGTGCCAGCAGCATTCGGGTGAACGAGCAGTACTTC	CASSIRVNEQYF
TRBJ2-1	TRBV4-1	-	-	TGCGCCAGCAAAAAAATCCTAGGCACTGAGCAGTTCTTC	CASKKILGTEQFF
TRBJ2-7	TRBV6-1	once	TRBD1	TGTGCCAGCAGTGAAGTAGGGGGCCCTCGGGACGAGCAGTACTTC	CASSEVGGPRDEQYF
TRBJ2-5	TRBV7-9	-	-	TGTGCCAGCAGCTTACTATCAGAGACCCAGTACTTC	CASSLLSETQYF
TRBJ2-5	TRBV5-1	once	-	TGCGCCAGCAGCTTGGACCAGGGTGCCCAAGAGACCCAGTACTTC	CASSLDQGAQETQYF
TRBJ1-2	TRBV5-4	-	-	TGTGCCAGCAGCTTGGACAGGACCGGACATGGGGGCTACACCTTC	CASSLDRTGHGGYTF
TRBJ2-1	TRBV6-5	-	-	TGTGCCAGCAGTTTCAGGGGCTATGAGCAGTTCTTC	CASSFRGYEQFF
TRBJ2-5	TRBV29-1	-	-	TGCAGCGTTCAGACAGGACAAGAGACCCAGTACTTC	CSVQTGQETQYF
TRBJ2-2	TRBV4-2	-	-	TGTGCCAGCAGCCAAGAAGCGCACGGATTCCTCACGGGCGGGGAGCTGTTTTTT	CASSQEAHGFLTGGELFF
TRBJ2-7	TRBV11-2	-	TRBD2	TGTGCCAGCAGCATAACGGGAGGTGGCGAGCAGTACTTC	CASSITGGGEQYF
TRBJ1-4	TRBV14	few	-	TGTGCCAGCAGCCAAGACCCCTGGGCAACTAATGAAAAACTGTTTTTT	CASSQDPWATNEKLFF
TRBJ2-1	TRBV12-2	few	-	TGTGCAAGTCGCCAGAGACAGGGGAGCTCCTACAATGAGCAGTTCTTC	CASRQRQGSSYNEQFF
TRBJ1-5	TRBV18	-	-	TGTGCCAGCTCACCGGAAGTGGGAAGGTTTAGCAATCAGCCCCAGCATTTT	CASSPEVGRFSNQPQHF
TRBJ2-7	TRBV2	-	-	TGTGCCAGCAGGCCCCTGAATTCCTACGAGCAGTACTTC	CASRPLNSYEQYF
TRBJ2-2	TRBV5-5	-	TRBD1	TGTGCCAGCAGACCTGACAGGGGGCGCGGAAACGGGGAGCTGTTTTTT	CASRPDRGRGNGELFF
TRBJ1-5	TRBV27	few	TRBD1	TGTGCCACCAGAAACGGGGGCAGGGGGTCTAGTCAGCCCCAGCATTTT	CATRNGGRGSSQPQHF
TRBJ2-4	TRBV11-3	-	-	TGTGCCAGCAGCTTGGGGGGCCTAGCCAAAAACATTCAGTACTTC	CASSLGGLAKNIQYF
TRBJ1-5	TRBV29-1	-	-	TGCAGCGTTGAAACAGGTCACAATCAGCCCCAGCATTTT	CSVETGHNQPQHF
TRBJ2-7	TRBV5-6	few	TRBD1	TGTGCCAGCAGCGTGGGGACAGGGGGCTACGAGCAGTACTTC	CASSVGTGGYEQYF
TRBJ2-3	TRBV29-1	-	TRBD2	TGCAGCGTTGAATTGCTAGCGGGGAGGGGGGGCACAGATACGCAGTATTTT	CSVELLAGRGGTDTQYF
TRBJ1-2	TRBV11-2	-	-	TGTGCCAGCAGCTTAGATGAGACAGCCTATGGCTACACCTTC	CASSLDETAYGYTF
TRBJ2-1	TRBV29-1	-	-	TGCAGCGCCGATGCTACTACTAGACGGCCTCGCAATGAGCAGTTCTTC	CSADATTRRPRNEQFF
TRBJ1-2	TRBV2	-	-	TGTGCCAGCAGTGTAGTTGGATACTATGGCTACACCTTC	CASSVVGYYGYTF
TRBJ2-2	TRBV11-2	-	-	TGTGCCAGCAGCTTAGAATTCAGCGGGGAGCTGTTTTTT	CASSLEFSGELFF
TRBJ2-7	TRBV9	-	-	TGTGCCAGCAGCCCCCCTTTCGCAAGCGGGTCCTACGAGCAGTACTTC	CASSPPFASGSYEQYF
TRBJ2-1	TRBV5-8	-	TRBD2	TGTGCCAGCAGCTTGGGACTAGCGGCGTTTCGCTTCTCCTACAATGAGCAGTTCTTC	CASSLGLAAFRFSYNEQFF
TRBJ2-7	TRBV4-2	-	TRBD1	TGTGCCAGCAGCCAAACAGGGGGCTCCGTCTACGAGCAGTACTTC	CASSQTGGSVYEQYF
TRBJ2-1	TRBV9	-	-	TGTGCCAGCAGGCCATTAAGGAGGAATGAGCAGTTCTTC	CASRPLRRNEQFF
TRBJ1-5	TRBV19	-	TRBD1	TGTGCCAGTAGTATCGGACAGGGCAGCAATCAGCCCCAGCATTTT	CASSIGQGSNQPQHF
TRBJ2-1	TRBV10-3	-	TRBD2	TGTGCCATCAGCGCCCTAGCGGGAGGTCGCAATGAGCAGTTCTTC	CAISALAGGRNEQFF
TRBJ2-2	TRBV29-1	once	TRBD1	TGCAGCGTTGCCAGGACAGGGCCCACCGGGGAGCTGTTTTTT	CSVARTGPTGELFF
TRBJ1-5	TRBV2	-	TRBD1	TGTGCCAGCAGCACTCAGGGGGCCGCCAATCAGCCCCAGCATTTT	CASSTQGAANQPQHF
TRBJ2-1	TRBV4-1	-	TRBD1	TGCGCCAGCAGCCAACGACAGGGAAGTTACAATGAGCAGTTCTTC	CASSQRQGSYNEQFF
TRBJ2-2	TRBV7-9	few	TRBD1	TGTGCCGGCGAGGGGACAGCGAACACCGGGGAGCTGTTTTTT	CAGEGTANTGELFF
TRBJ1-1	TRBV7-2	-	TRBD1	TGTGCCAGCAGCTTGTTACAGGGGGACACTGAAGCTTTCTTT	CASSLLQGDTEAFF
TRBJ2-1	TRBV11-3	-	-	TGTGCCAGCAGCCCAAACAGCCACAATGAGCAGTTCTTC	CASSPNSHNEQFF
TRBJ1-2	TRBV13	-	-	TGTGCCAGCAGCGTCTCGGGACGGGAGACTTGGGGCTACACCTTC	CASSVSGRETWGYTF
TRBJ1-6	TRBV12-5	-	-	TGTGCTAGTGGTTTGGTACATAATTCACCCCTCCACTTT	CASGLVHNSPLHF